Presented here are 16 T cell receptor beta chains from one specimen sequenced in a study of regulatory T cells in long-lasting Graves disease. In building TCR beta libraries, iRepertoire HTBI primers were used together with Arm-PCR of CDR3 regions. In TCRdb, the multiplex PCR reads were re-called with MiXCR into one record per CDR3 protein. Among 510,000 or so distinct CDR3 sequences listed, 12% were seen once. Noted time point: newly diagnosed GD, antithyroid drugs for less than 3 months. Extracted RNA from PBMCs served as the source of the TCR library. Another study also made use of these data, one on T cells in Graves' hyperthyroidism and ophthalmopathy.

This specimen was peripheral blood mononuclear cells (PBMCs), taken at new diagnosis, from a patient treated with antithyroid drugs. The receptors here all came from a woman in her thirties with Graves disease.

This clonotype was seen at least ten times. The chain links TRBV3-1 to TRBJ2-7; a possible D gene is TRBD2 (5 bases). The CDR3 covers 12 residues. CDR1 and CDR2 (germline): LGHDT, YNNKEL (reference sequence). V shed 5 bases and J shed 3 bases, with 8 bases lying between them. Here the CDR3 DNA reads TGTGCCAGCAGCGACGGGGTCTACGAGCAGTACTTC. Residues: CASSDGVYEQYF.

This clonotype was seen many times. The genes are TRBV12-3 or TRBV12-4 and TRBJ1-2; no firm D call. The CDR3 sequence is 11 residues long. The ends were cut back, 3 bases at V and 6 bases at J, with 5 bases in the middle. CDR3 loop: CASSFGDGYTF. CDR3 coding DNA: TGTGCCAGCAGTTTTGGGGATGGCTACACCTTC.

This clonotype was seen more than once but under ten times. V is TRBV4-2 and J is TRBJ2-5; 9 nucleotides align to TRBD1. The CDR3 extends over 16 amino acids. The V segment lost 6 bases and the J segment 4 bases; nucleotides outside the gene matches: 12. The germline CDR1 and CDR2 sequences are LGHNA and YNFKEQ. DNA for the CDR3: TGTGCCAGCAGTCCCGCGGGACAGGGCGGCAGAGAGACCCAGTACTTC. Encoded protein: CASSPAGQGGRETQYF.

The chain has TRBV4-1 and TRBJ1-5, with D possibly matching TRBD1 (5 bases). Trimming cost V 2 bases and J 0 bases, with 14 bases left between them. Germline V gene sequence: CDR1 MGHRA, CDR2 YSYEKL. CDR3 length equals 17 residues. The CDR3 loop is CASSQYQGGASNQPQHF. CDR3 DNA: TGCGCCAGCAGCCAATACCAGGGAGGTGCTAGCAATCAGCCCCAGCATTTT.

This sequence joins TRBV7-9 and TRBJ2-6; D gene unclear. The CDR3 has 15 amino acids. Germline values: CDR1 SEHNR, CDR2 FQNEAQ (reference sequence). Between the trimmed V and J ends, which lost 5 bases and 0 bases, there was a span of 8 bases. CDR3 region: CASSPGFSGANVLTF. In nucleotides, the CDR3 is TGTGCCAGCAGCCCGGGCTTCTCTGGGGCCAACGTCCTGACTTTC.

This clonotype has a count of ten or more. The rearrangement uses TRBV6-2 or TRBV6-3 and TRBJ2-7; TRBD2 matches 9 bases. The germline V gene has CDR1 MNHEY and CDR2 SVGEGT. V was pared by 7 bases and J by 1 base, with 8 bases of the junction left unmatched. CDR3 length: 15 amino acids. This CDR3 is CASIKTSGRSYEQYF. The CDR3 nucleotides are TGTGCCAGCATCAAGACTAGCGGAAGATCCTACGAGCAGTACTTC.

This clonotype was counted ten times or more. The rearrangement joins TRBV14 to TRBJ1-5, with unresolved D. CDR1 and CDR2 from the germline V gene are SGHDN and FVKESK. V dropped 4 bases and J dropped 4 bases, with 8 bases sitting between them. The CDR3 runs to 13 residues. DNA for the CDR3: TGTGCCAGCAGCCTTCATGGAAATCAGCCCCAGCATTTT. It specifies CASSLHGNQPQHF.

This clonotype was counted between two and nine times. The rearrangement links TRBV28 to TRBJ2-2, with TRBD2 as a possible D gene (5 bases). Trimming left V 6 bases short and J 6 bases short, with 17 bases between. CDR1 is MDHEN and CDR2 is SYDVKM in the germline V gene. The CDR3 is 15 amino acids. The CDR3 spells CASSPPTRRAGELFF. Here the CDR3 DNA reads TGTGCCAGCAGCCCCCCGACTCGGCGGGCCGGGGAGCTGTTTTTT.

The CDR3 bases are TGTGCCAGCAGCTCCCCTGAGGGAGCCGGGGAGCTGTTTTTT. Translation: CASSSPEGAGELFF. The chain carries TRBV7-3 and TRBJ2-2; D perhaps matches TRBD2 (5 bases). Germline V CDR1 and CDR2: SGHTA, FQGTGA. The CDR3 is made up of 14 amino acids. Trimming took off 4 bases at V and 6 bases at J, with 12 bases between the two ends.

This clonotype has ten or more counts. The chain couples TRBV28 to TRBJ2-7; TRBD2 matches at 11 bases. The CDR3 runs to 13 residues. Germline V lookup: CDR1 MDHEN, CDR2 SYDVKM. With V trimmed by 4 bases and J by 8 bases, 4 bases remained unmatched. The CDR3 reads CASSWGLAAKQYF. CDR3 nucleotide sequence: TGTGCCAGCAGTTGGGGACTAGCGGCCAAGCAGTACTTC. Looking up the rest from reference TRBV28 and TRBJ2-7 gives the full variable domain: DVKVTQSSRYLVKRTGEKVFLECVQDMDHENMFWYRQDPGLGLRLIYFSYDVKMKEKGDIPEGYSVSREKKERFSLILESASTNQTSMYLCASSWGLAAKQYFGPGTRLTVT.

The chain employs TRBV3-1 and TRBJ2-1, with 9 bases identical to TRBD2. The CDR3 runs 16 residues. Trimming removed 5 bases from V and 6 bases from J; junction bases left unmatched: 11. CDR1 is LGHDT, CDR2 YNNKEL, per germline (reference sequence). CDR3 in amino acids: CASSSSYSGSGNEQFF. The CDR3 coding sequence is TGTGCCAGCAGCTCTAGTTATAGCGGGAGCGGCAATGAGCAGTTCTTC.

This clonotype was counted ten times or more. This chain uses TRBV19 with TRBJ2-3, with TRBD2 matching over 7 bases. Germline V gene data show CDR1 as LNHDA and CDR2 as SQIVND (reference sequence). The CDR3 has 14 residues. The trim removed 5 bases at V and 6 bases at J, leaving 8 bases unmatched. Written as DNA, the CDR3 is TGTGCCAGTAGTGGGAGGGCCCCGTTCGATACGCAGTATTTT. Translating gives CASSGRAPFDTQYF. Supplemented by reference TRBV19 and TRBJ2-3, the full variable domain reads DGGITQSPKYLFRKEGQNVTLSCEQNLNHDAMYWYRQDPGQGLRLIYYSQIVNDFQKGDIAEGYSVSREKKESFPLTVTSAQKNPTAFYLCASSGRAPFDTQYFGPGTRLTVL.

V and J are TRBV6-1 and TRBJ2-1, with D maybe TRBD2 (6 bases). The V end was cut by 5 bases, the J end by 0 bases, with 11 bases between. The CDR3 consists of 15 residues. CDR1 and CDR2 from the germline V gene are MNHNS and SASEGT. This CDR3 reads CASSRTGVSYNEQFF. For the CDR3, the DNA is TGTGCCAGCAGTCGGACGGGAGTCTCCTACAATGAGCAGTTCTTC.

This clonotype showed up just a few times. The CDR3 spells CASSYRTSGKIEQFF. In nucleotides, the CDR3 is TGTGCCAGCAGCTATCGGACTAGCGGGAAGATAGAGCAGTTCTTC. J is TRBJ2-1 and V is TRBV13; 12 bases line up with TRBD2. The CDR3 extends over 15 amino acids. After removal of 4 bases from V and 10 bases from J, the junction contained 8 bases not matched to a gene. From germline, CDR1 is PRHDT and CDR2 FYEKMQ (reference sequence).

This clonotype has at least ten counts. The rearrangement joins TRBV7-2 to TRBJ2-7; TRBD1 matches at 7 bases. The CDR3 has 16 residues. Germline V gives CDR1 SGHTA, CDR2 FQGNSA. V trimming: 0 bases; J trimming: 3 bases; junction bases outside the gene matches: 8. The DNA of the CDR3 is TGTGCCAGCAGCTTAGCGGTAGGGGGCACCTACTACGAGCAGTACTTC. This gives the protein CASSLAVGGTYYEQYF.

In its sample, this clonotype was seen many times. The chain has TRBV19 and TRBJ1-5; D gene unclear. The germline CDR1 and CDR2 sequences are LNHDA and SQIVND (reference sequence). The CDR3 is 15 residues long. The ends were cut back, 4 bases at V and 6 bases at J, with 16 bases in the middle. CDR3 coding DNA: TGTGCCAGTAGTACAGGAGGGCGGCGGGGTCAGCCCCAGCATTTT. It translates to CASSTGGRRGQPQHF.